Each of the 29 T cell receptor beta chains below was sequenced from the same sample in a study of cytomegalovirus exposure and HLA in healthy donors listed by TCRdb under 2017. Library creation used the immunoSEQ multiplex PCR assay. For the multiplex PCR, a mixture combining 60 forward primers for TCR Vbeta segments and 13 reverse primers for TCR Jbeta segments was used. The source is immuneACCESS, and TCRdb retained only in-frame sequences with V and J called. Part of the clones is not carried over; for the studies checked, unresolved V genes explain less than half of this, and the remainder is unexplained. This sample holds approximately 89,000 clones; roughly 80% were observed only once. Around 3.4% of the sample is held by the ten biggest clonotypes. Sequences were obtained from PBMCs. Every receptor here comes from a man in his thirties or forties in good health and CMV-seronegative.

The CDR3 nucleotides are TGTGCCAGCAGTCCAGGGACTAGCGGGCGTAATGAGCAGTTCTTC. This codes for CASSPGTSGRNEQFF. The V and J genes are TRBV6-5 and TRBJ2-1; 12 bases are a match to TRBD2. The CDR3 has 15 amino acids. The V and J ends lost 5 bases and 7 bases, in that order; junction bases with no gene match: 6. The V gene's germline CDR1 is MNHEY and CDR2 SVGAGI.

This clone was detected once. This chain uses TRBV6-5 with TRBJ1-6, with unresolved D. Germline V CDR1 and CDR2: MNHEY, SVGAGI. Deletions cut 6 bases from V and 7 bases from J, with 10 bases between. CDR3 length equals 13 residues. The CDR3 is CASRLGGNSPLHF. The DNA of the CDR3 is TGTGCCAGCAGGCTGGGCGGGAATTCACCCCTCCACTTT.

In its sample, this clone was seen a few times. The J gene is TRBJ2-7, the V gene TRBV6-5, with D unresolved. This CDR3 spans 14 amino acids. The V end lost 0 bases, the J end lost 3 bases, and 9 bases lay between the germline ends. Per the germline V gene, CDR1 is MNHEY and CDR2 is SVGAGI. CDR3 coding DNA: TGTGCCAGCAGTTACTCGTTCGGTGGCTACGAGCAGTACTTC. Translated, it gives CASSYSFGGYEQYF.

This chain uses TRBV30 with TRBJ1-1; TRBD1 matches at 8 bases. J was trimmed by 5 bases and V by 5 bases; bases with no gene match: 7. Germline assignment: CDR1 GTSNPN and CDR2 SVGIG (reference sequence). The CDR3 loop spans 13 amino acids. The CDR3 loop is CAWARTGMTEAFF. DNA for the CDR3: TGTGCCTGGGCTCGGACAGGGATGACTGAAGCTTTCTTT.

V usage is TRBV7-9 and J usage is TRBJ1-2; D may be TRBD1 (5 bases). V lost 2 bases and J 1 base, leaving 17 bases between the germline ends. CDR1 is SEHNR, CDR2 FQNEAQ, per germline (reference sequence). CDR3 size: 17 residues. The CDR3 loop reads CASSLFRGSGVNYGYTF. Written as DNA, the CDR3 is TGTGCCAGCAGCTTATTCCGGGGGTCGGGAGTTAACTATGGCTACACCTTC.

The chain couples TRBV6-5 to TRBJ2-1; no firm D call. The germline V gene encodes CDR1 MNHEY and CDR2 SVGAGI. The CDR3 consists of 12 residues. The V and J ends lost 6 bases and 8 bases respectively, with 11 bases between them. CDR3 DNA sequence: TGTGCCAGCAGGTTTCCGGTCGATGAGCAGTTCTTC. This translates into CASRFPVDEQFF.

CDR3 protein: CASSQDWSGGAYEQYF. In nucleotides, the CDR3 is TGCGCCAGCAGCCAAGATTGGTCGGGGGGGGCCTACGAGCAGTACTTC. The chain is built from TRBV4-3 and TRBJ2-5; 8 bases are a match to TRBD2. The DNA matches TRBJ2-7 better at its end, which makes the J call doubtful. The CDR3 spans 16 residues. The V gene's germline CDR1 is LGHNA and CDR2 YSLEER.

This chain's CDR3 is CASSLGDNSGANVLTF. CDR3 in DNA: TGTGCCAGCAGCTTGGGGGACAACTCTGGGGCCAACGTCCTGACTTTC. The gene calls are TRBV5-8 and TRBJ2-6, with D maybe TRBD1 (6 bases). Germline V gives CDR1 SGHTS, CDR2 YDEGEE. Trimming removed 0 bases from V and 0 bases from J, with 7 bases in between. The CDR3 is 16 amino acids.

V and J are TRBV7-2 and TRBJ1-2, with no clear D. Germline-derived CDR1 and CDR2 are SGHTA and FQGNSA. CDR3 length: 13 amino acids. With 3 bases removed from V and 1 base from J, the gap between germline ends came to 6 bases. CDR3 amino acids: CASSFRSNYGYTF. CDR3 nucleotide sequence: TGTGCCAGCAGCTTTAGGAGTAACTATGGCTACACCTTC.

The chain combines TRBV4-2 with TRBJ1-1; TRBD1 might be the D (5 bases). The CDR3 is made up of 19 amino acids. Looked up from germline, CDR1 is LGHNA and CDR2 is YNFKEQ. Trimming shortened V by 1 base and J by 2 bases, and 23 bases separated the two germline ends. The CDR3 protein is CASSQGGFGRGPANTEAFF. The CDR3 DNA sequence: TGTGCCAGCAGCCAAGGGGGGTTTGGGCGGGGACCGGCAAACACTGAAGCTTTCTTT.

This rearrangement joins TRBV5-6 to TRBJ1-4, with D uncertain. The CDR3 consists of 13 residues. Trimming left V 2 bases short and J 5 bases short, with 7 bases between. CDR1 and CDR2 (germline): SGHDT, YYEEEE. The CDR3 DNA reads TGTGCCAGCAGCTTTCAACAGAATGAAAAACTGTTTTTT. It yields the protein CASSFQQNEKLFF.

This clone came up a few times. V and J are TRBV11-2 and TRBJ2-5, with 7 bases aligning to TRBD1. V gave up 1 base and J gave up 2 bases; unmatched junction bases: 4. The CDR3 length is 15 residues. Looked up from germline, CDR1 is SGHAT and CDR2 is FQNNGV. The chain's CDR3 is CASSLAWTGQETQYF. CDR3 in DNA: TGTGCCAGCAGCTTAGCTTGGACAGGTCAAGAGACCCAGTACTTC. The variable domain in full, with the rest retrieved from reference TRBV11-2 and TRBJ2-5, is EAGVAQSPRYKIIEKRQSVAFWCNPISGHATLYWYQQILGQGPKLLIQFQNNGVVDDSQLPKDRFSAERLKGVDSTLKIQPAKLEDSAVYLCASSLAWTGQETQYFGPGTRLLVL.

For this clone: Germline and junction disagree at one end, which may indicate a read error. The chain carries TRBV7-9 and TRBJ1-4; TRBD1 might be the D (6 bases). Germline CDR1 reads SEHNR; CDR2 reads FQNEAQ (reference sequence). The CDR3 is 15 amino acids. The CDR3 is CSSSPQRGLEEKLFF. CDR3 bases: TGTTCCAGCAGCCCACAAAGGGGGTTGGAGGAAAAACTGTTTTTT.

Remarks on this clone: An end of the junction differs from the germline gene, which may be a read error. The V gene is TRBV7-9, the J gene TRBJ2-1; the match to TRBD1 covers 9 bases. CDR1 is SEHNR, CDR2 FQNEAQ, per germline (reference sequence). This CDR3 region has 16 residues. CDR3 nucleotide sequence: TGTGTCAGCAGCTTACGGGACAGGGAAGACTACAATGAGCAGTTCTTC. It yields the protein CVSSLRDREDYNEQFF. Full variable domain (outside the CDR3, taken from reference TRBV7-9 and TRBJ2-1): DTGVSQNPRHKITKRGQNVTFRCDPISEHNRLYWYRQTLGQGPEFLTYFQNEAQLEKSRLLSDRFSAERPKGSFSTLEIQRTEQGDSAMYLCVSSLRDREDYNEQFFGPGTRLTVL.

In regard to this clone: One end of the junction varies from germline; a read error may be responsible. This chain connects TRBV7-9 to TRBJ1-1, with D perhaps matching TRBD1 (5 bases). The germline CDR1 and CDR2 sequences are SEHNR and FQNEAQ (reference sequence). The CDR3 runs to 19 residues. The CDR3 sequence: CSSSLNLWTLFRSNTEAFF. As DNA, the CDR3 is TGTTCCAGCAGCTTAAACCTCTGGACACTCTTTAGGTCGAACACTGAAGCTTTCTTT.

This clone was found once. V usage is TRBV30 and J usage is TRBJ2-5, with 8 bases identical to TRBD2. CDR3 length: 14 residues. Germline V CDR1 and CDR2: GTSNPN, SVGIG (reference sequence). V was pared by 0 bases and J by 5 bases, with 5 bases of the junction left unmatched. CDR3: CAWSVRGGGETQYF. CDR3 in DNA: TGTGCCTGGAGTGTACGGGGGGGCGGTGAGACCCAGTACTTC.

The genes are TRBV18 and TRBJ2-5; D ambiguous. In germline, CDR1 is KGHSH, CDR2 LQKENI. V was trimmed by 8 bases and J by 2 bases, leaving 12 bases between them. This CDR3 region has 13 residues. The CDR3 sequence: CASANGYQETQYF. In nucleotides, the CDR3 is TGTGCCAGCGCCAACGGGTATCAAGAGACCCAGTACTTC.

This chain connects TRBV5-1 to TRBJ1-6; D unclear. Per the germline V gene, CDR1 is SGHRS and CDR2 is YFSETQ. CDR3 length equals 14 residues. V was trimmed by 0 bases and J by 4 bases, leaving 5 bases between them. The CDR3 DNA reads as TGCGCCAGCAGCTTGGACAGTTATAATTCACCCCTCCACTTT. Protein: CASSLDSYNSPLHF.

The chain links TRBV10-2 to TRBJ2-7; D is perhaps TRBD2 (6 bases). There are 14 residues in the CDR3. Deletions cut 6 bases from V and 6 bases from J, with 18 bases between. In germline, CDR1 is WSHSY, CDR2 SAAADI. The chain's CDR3 is CASRGHGGLREQYF. Written as DNA, the CDR3 is TGCGCCAGCAGAGGACATGGAGGGCTACGCGAGCAGTACTTC.

This clone turned up a few times. The chain links TRBV4-1 to TRBJ2-1, with a weak D call TRBD1 (6 bases). This CDR3 spans 15 amino acids. Trimming left V 4 bases short and J 2 bases short, with 12 bases between. Germline V gene lookup returns CDR1 MGHRA and CDR2 YSYEKL. The CDR3 reads CASSRPGAPYNEQFF. Written as DNA, the CDR3 is TGCGCCAGCAGCCGCCCAGGGGCTCCCTACAATGAGCAGTTCTTC.

This clone appeared a few times. The gene calls are TRBV19 and TRBJ2-1; the match to TRBD2 covers 8 bases. The germline gives CDR1 LNHDA, CDR2 SQIVND (reference sequence). The V and J ends lost 3 bases and 8 bases, in that order; junction bases with no gene match: 9. The CDR3 is made up of 15 amino acids. As DNA, the CDR3 is TGTGCCAGTAGTATTACCAGCGGGAGTTTGGATGAGCAGTTCTTC. This encodes CASSITSGSLDEQFF. The full variable domain, in which reference TRBV19 and TRBJ2-1 provide the parts outside the CDR3, is DGGITQSPKYLFRKEGQNVTLSCEQNLNHDAMYWYRQDPGQGLRLIYYSQIVNDFQKGDIAEGYSVSREKKESFPLTVTSAQKNPTAFYLCASSITSGSLDEQFFGPGTRLTVL.

The chain uses TRBV5-1 and TRBJ2-5; 8 positions agree with TRBD1. V lost 4 bases, J lost 3 bases, and 8 bases stayed unmatched. Germline CDR1 SGHRS, CDR2 YFSETQ. The CDR3 spans 15 residues. CDR3 amino acids: CASSGLQGGKETQYF. CDR3 in DNA: TGCGCCAGCAGCGGCCTACAGGGGGGCAAAGAGACCCAGTACTTC.

The chain joins TRBV10-3 to TRBJ1-2, with D maybe TRBD1 (6 bases). The CDR3 runs to 16 residues. CDR1 and CDR2 (germline): ENHRY, SYGVKD. V was cut by 3 bases and J by 5 bases, with 19 bases left in between. Written as DNA, the CDR3 is TGTGCCATCAGTGATAGGAAGAACAGGGTTCCTTATGGCTACACCTTC. Amino acid sequence: CAISDRKNRVPYGYTF.

The rearrangement joins TRBV5-1 to TRBJ2-1, with D maybe TRBD1 (6 bases). The CDR3 consists of 15 residues. Trimming took 2 bases from V and 6 from J, leaving 15 bases between them. The germline CDR1 and CDR2 sequences are SGHRS and YFSETQ. The CDR3 sequence is CASSFSTGSSNEQFF. CDR3 nucleotide sequence: TGCGCCAGCAGCTTCTCAACAGGGTCGTCCAATGAGCAGTTCTTC.

The gene calls are TRBV19 and TRBJ1-6, with 9 bases aligning to TRBD1. The CDR3 spans 14 residues. Germline V CDR1 and CDR2: LNHDA, SQIVND (reference sequence). Trimming removed 4 bases from V and 13 bases from J; junction bases left unmatched: 8. The CDR3 DNA is TGTGCCAGTAGTACGGGACAGGGCCTGGGCCCCCTCCACTTT. This codes for CASSTGQGLGPLHF.

As for this clone: At one boundary the junction diverges from the germline segment, which might be a read error. The rearrangement links TRBV7-9 to TRBJ2-2; D is possibly TRBD2 (6 bases). CDR3 length: 18 residues. CDR1 and CDR2 (germline): SEHNR, FQNEAQ (reference sequence). The DNA of the CDR3 is TGTTCCAGCAGCTTATGGGACTCGCGAGACACGAACACCGGGGAGCTGTTTTTT. Protein sequence: CSSSLWDSRDTNTGELFF.

The V gene is TRBV15, the J gene TRBJ2-1; TRBD2 matches 9 bases. Unmatched junction bases numbered 3, after V lost 0 bases and J lost 6 bases. The CDR3 runs 15 residues. Per the germline V gene, CDR1 is LNHNV and CDR2 is YYDKDF (reference sequence). The CDR3 DNA reads TGTGCCACCAGCAGAGACCATAGCGGGAGCAATGAGCAGTTCTTC. The encoded protein is CATSRDHSGSNEQFF.

This clone showed up just a few times. This chain connects TRBV10-2 to TRBJ2-5; 9 bases map to TRBD2. Germline V gene sequence: CDR1 WSHSY, CDR2 SAAADI. The CDR3 runs 18 residues. Trimming at V came to 10 bases and at J to 0 bases, leaving 18 bases not matched to a gene. CDR3 nucleotide sequence: TGCGCCACCCGACCCCATGGGTGGAGCGGGGGGAACCAAGAGACCCAGTACTTC. The encoded protein is CATRPHGWSGGNQETQYF.

The chain uses TRBV19 and TRBJ2-3; 8 nucleotides agree with TRBD2. The germline V gene has CDR1 LNHDA and CDR2 SQIVND (reference sequence). V gave up 6 bases and J gave up 3 bases; unmatched junction bases: 20. The CDR3 has 19 residues. CDR3 sequence reads: CASSPGLVGGHGSTDTQYF. In DNA, the CDR3 is TGTGCCAGTAGCCCGGGACTAGTGGGAGGGCATGGGAGTACAGATACGCAGTATTTT.